Here is one T cell receptor beta chain with its context. This sample was included in a study of T cell changes during pregnancy in multiple sclerosis. Between the trimmed V and J ends, which lost 0 bases and 2 bases, there was a span of 21 bases. This CDR3 spans 18 amino acids. Germline CDR1 is SGHRS and CDR2 is YFSETQ. The table came from immunoSEQ multiplex PCR; TCRdb's copy has only in-frame clones and leaves some out. Of over 70,000 clones in the sample, 92% were seen once. This receptor was identified in a female donor in good health, enrolled as a control in a pregnancy study. The sequenced sample was peripheral blood, obtained in the first trimester of pregnancy. This sequence joins TRBV5-1 and TRBJ2-7; a possible D gene is TRBD1 (6 bases). The CDR3 region is CASSLVTGNHEPPYEQYF. The CDR3 nucleotides read TGCGCCAGCAGCTTGGTCACAGGGAACCATGAACCTCCCTACGAGCAGTACTTC.